A single TCR beta chain is shown here with its context. Which antigen it targets is not known. No qualities accompany the bases; no much larger clone lies one base away. The record originates from a study of control samples from healthy donors and cancer patients (dated by TCRdb to about 2020). V is cut by 3 bases and J by 9 bases, and the space between the germline ends is 12 bases. In the germline V gene (reference sequence), CDR1 corresponds to GTSNPN and CDR2 to SVGIG. The CDR3 covers 13 residues, taking in both the cysteine and the phenylalanine. The read is trimmed to its CDR3 DNA, 39 bases read in frame from base 1. Libraries were made using the immunoSEQ multiplex PCR assay. The table comes from immuneACCESS by way of TCRdb, which keeps in-frame sequences with V and J called. Part of the clones is missing from these tables; in studies checked, under half for an unresolved V gene and the rest for unknown reasons. The sample table shows 260,000 or so clones, and about four fifths are seen once. The top ten constitute less than 15% of the sample.

This chain is built from TRBV30 and TRBJ1-6; the D gene is perhaps TRBD1, from 5 matching bases. The sample consisted of PBMCs. This TCR came from an older woman with lung cancer. The DNA is as follows: TGTGCCTGGAGCCAACAGGAAGGTTCACCCCTCCACTTT. It is translated as CAWSQQEGSPLHF. The full variable domain, with segments outside the CDR3 supplied by the reference TRBV30 and TRBJ1-6 proteins, appears as SQTIHQWPATLVQPVGSPLSLECTVEGTSNPNLYWYRQAAGRGLQLLFYSVGIGQISSEVPQNLSASRPQDRQFILSSKKLLLSDSGFYLCAWSQQEGSPLHFGNGTRLTVT.